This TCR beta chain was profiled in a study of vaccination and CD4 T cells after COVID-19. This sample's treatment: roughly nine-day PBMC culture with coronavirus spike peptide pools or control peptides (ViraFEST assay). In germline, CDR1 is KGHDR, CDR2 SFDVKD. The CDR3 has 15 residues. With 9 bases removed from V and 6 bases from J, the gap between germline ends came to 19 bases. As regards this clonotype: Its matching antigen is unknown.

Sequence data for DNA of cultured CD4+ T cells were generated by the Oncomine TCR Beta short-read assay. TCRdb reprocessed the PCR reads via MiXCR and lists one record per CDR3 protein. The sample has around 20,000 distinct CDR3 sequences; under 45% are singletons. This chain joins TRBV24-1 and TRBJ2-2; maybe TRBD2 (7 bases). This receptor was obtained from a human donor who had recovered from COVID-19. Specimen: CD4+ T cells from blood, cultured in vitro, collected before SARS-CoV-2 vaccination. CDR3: CATSLGGGRAGELFF. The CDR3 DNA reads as TGTGCCACCTCCTTAGGGGGGGGTAGAGCCGGGGAGCTGTTTTTT.